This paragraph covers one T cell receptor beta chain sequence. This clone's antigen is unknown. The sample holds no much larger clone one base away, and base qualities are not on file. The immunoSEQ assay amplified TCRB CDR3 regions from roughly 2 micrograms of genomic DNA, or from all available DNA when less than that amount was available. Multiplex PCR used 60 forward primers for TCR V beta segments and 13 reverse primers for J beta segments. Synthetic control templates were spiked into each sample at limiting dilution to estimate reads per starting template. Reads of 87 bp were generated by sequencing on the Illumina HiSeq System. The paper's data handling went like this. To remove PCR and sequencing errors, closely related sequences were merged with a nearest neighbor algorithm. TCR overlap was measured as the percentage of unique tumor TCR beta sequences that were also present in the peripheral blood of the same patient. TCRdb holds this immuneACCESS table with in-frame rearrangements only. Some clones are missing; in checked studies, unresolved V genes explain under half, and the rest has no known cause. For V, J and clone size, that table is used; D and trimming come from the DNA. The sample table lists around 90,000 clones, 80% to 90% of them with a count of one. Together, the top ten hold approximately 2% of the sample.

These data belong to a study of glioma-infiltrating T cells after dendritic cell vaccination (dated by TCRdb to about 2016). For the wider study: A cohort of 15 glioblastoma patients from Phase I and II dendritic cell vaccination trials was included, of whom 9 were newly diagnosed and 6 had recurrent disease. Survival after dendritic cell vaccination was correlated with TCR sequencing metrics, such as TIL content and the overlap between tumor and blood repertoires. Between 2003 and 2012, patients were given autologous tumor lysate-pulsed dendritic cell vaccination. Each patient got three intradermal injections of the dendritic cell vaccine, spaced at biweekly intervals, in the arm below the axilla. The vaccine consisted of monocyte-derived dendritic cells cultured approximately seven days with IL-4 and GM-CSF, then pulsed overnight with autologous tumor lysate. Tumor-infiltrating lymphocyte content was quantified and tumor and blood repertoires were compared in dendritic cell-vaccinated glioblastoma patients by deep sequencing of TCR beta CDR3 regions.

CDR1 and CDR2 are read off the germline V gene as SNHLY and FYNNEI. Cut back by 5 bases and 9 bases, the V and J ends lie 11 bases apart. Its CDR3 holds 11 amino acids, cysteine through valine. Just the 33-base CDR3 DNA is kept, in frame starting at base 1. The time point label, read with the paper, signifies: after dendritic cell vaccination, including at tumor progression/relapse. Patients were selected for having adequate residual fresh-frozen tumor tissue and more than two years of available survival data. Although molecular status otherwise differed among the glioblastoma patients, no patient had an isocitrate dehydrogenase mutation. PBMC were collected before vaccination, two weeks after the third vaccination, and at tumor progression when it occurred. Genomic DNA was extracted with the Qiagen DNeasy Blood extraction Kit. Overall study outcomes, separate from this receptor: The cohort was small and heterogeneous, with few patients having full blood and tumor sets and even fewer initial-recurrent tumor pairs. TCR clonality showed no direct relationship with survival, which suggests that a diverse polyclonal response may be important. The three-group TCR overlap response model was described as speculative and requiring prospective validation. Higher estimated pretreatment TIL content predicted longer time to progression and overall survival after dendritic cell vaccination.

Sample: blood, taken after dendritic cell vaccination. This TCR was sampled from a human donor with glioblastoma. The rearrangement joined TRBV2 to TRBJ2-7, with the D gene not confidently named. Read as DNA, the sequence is TGTGCCAGCAGTTTAGTACTATGGCAGTACGTC. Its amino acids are CASSLVLWQYV.